Described below is a single T cell receptor (beta chain) sequence and its context. This entry is derived from a study of graft-versus-host responses after intestinal transplantation. Specified time point: postoperative day 105 after intestinal transplantation (dayNNNN = postoperative day). The CDR3 loop spans 14 amino acids. Germline-derived CDR1 and CDR2 are SGHTA and FQGNSA. The V gene end was trimmed by 2 bases and the J gene end by 4 bases; junction bases not matched to a gene: 0. The protocol was immunoSEQ multiplex PCR, while the TCRdb copy is restricted to in-frame clones and leaves out a portion. The sample lists approximately 11,000 clones, roughly nine tenths occurring once.

The rearrangement joins TRBV7-2 to TRBJ2-7; TRBD2 matches at 12 bases. The sample here was PBMCs, taken 105 days after intestinal transplantation. This receptor was identified in a human patient who received an intestinal transplant, so some T cells may come from the graft donor. CDR3 sequence: CASSLLAGGYEQYF. CDR3 nucleotides: TGTGCCAGCAGCTTACTAGCGGGAGGGTACGAGCAGTACTTC.